Listed below are T cell receptor beta chains from one sample, sequenced in a study of early T cells in non-severe SARS-CoV-2 infection. Each CDR3 protein gets one entry after TCRdb re-called the 5' RACE reads with MiXCR. In the table there are about 48,000 distinct CDR3 sequences, 6% to 8% of which are singletons. The sample was whole blood, taken at baseline. The receptors were gathered from an adult who was a healthcare worker with PCR-confirmed SARS-CoV-2 infection or an uninfected control (not recorded which). Both conserved end residues are part of each CDR3. The D gene is left open where the match is weak. Clone size appears in some rows only: once, few, many, or a class for an expanded clone.

J gene | D gene | clone size | V gene | CDR3 DNA | CDR3 protein
TRBJ1-1 | . | few | TRBV28 | TGTGCCAGCACCCGTCACACTGAAGCTTTCTTT | CASTRHTEAFF
TRBJ1-4 | . | many | TRBV10-3 | TGTGCCATCAGTGAGGGAGCAACTAATGAAAAACTGTTTTTT | CAISEGATNEKLFF
TRBJ1-3 | . | few | TRBV3-1 | TGTGCCAGCAGCCAAGGGGGAATTGGAAACACCATATATTTT | CASSQGGIGNTIYF
TRBJ2-3 | TRBD1 | medium-sized | TRBV27 | TGTGCCAGCAGTTCGACAGGGGGCGCGACAGATACGCAGTATTTT | CASSSTGGATDTQYF
TRBJ2-7 | . | medium-sized | TRBV13 | TGTGCCAGCGGGAGTTCCCGAGCCTACGAGCAGTACTTC | CASGSSRAYEQYF
TRBJ1-6 | . | . | TRBV7-9 | TGTGCCAGCAGCTTTTCGGATTCACCCCTCCACTTT | CASSFSDSPLHF
TRBJ1-4 | . | many | TRBV6-2/TRBV6-3 | TGTGCCAGCAAGATATCGGGCGGGGGAGCTAATGAAAAACTGTTTTTT | CASKISGGGANEKLFF
TRBJ2-1 | TRBD2 | . | TRBV6-2/TRBV6-3 | TGTGCCAGCAGTTACGGGGACTACCCGCGTGGTGAGCAGTTCTTC | CASSYGDYPRGEQFF
TRBJ2-1 | . | many | TRBV7-8 | TGTGCCAGCAGCTCGGTTGCCTCAGGGGAGGGATTGTTCTTC | CASSSVASGEGLFF
TRBJ2-1 | . | . | TRBV5-6 | TGTGCCAGTCAGCTAGTCCCAGGGCTATACAATGAGCAGTTCTTC | CASQLVPGLYNEQFF
TRBJ2-4 | . | many | TRBV6-1 | TGTGCCAGCAGTGATTTGGGGTTAGGCAAAAACATTCAGTACTTC | CASSDLGLGKNIQYF
TRBJ2-7 | TRBD2 | . | TRBV27 | TGTGCCAGCAGTCCCCCCGGACTAGGCTACGAGCAGTACTTC | CASSPPGLGYEQYF
TRBJ1-6 | . | many | TRBV5-1 | TGCGCCAGCAGCTTGGGGACAGCCATCTATAATTCACCCCTCCACTTT | CASSLGTAIYNSPLHF
TRBJ2-4 | . | many | TRBV20-1 | TGCAGTGCTTCCGGACCGGAAAACATTCAGTACTTC | CSASGPENIQYF
TRBJ1-1 | TRBD1 | . | TRBV6-1 | TGTGCCGGAAGAGGGGGCCCCATGAACACTGAAGTTTTCTTT | CAGRGGPMNTEVFF
TRBJ2-3 | TRBD1 | many | TRBV12-3/TRBV12-4 | TGTGCCAGCAGTCCGCGGACAGGGGGCACGGATACGCAGTATTTT | CASSPRTGGTDTQYF
TRBJ2-3 | . | many | TRBV10-1 | TGCGCCAGCAGGGAAGCTAGGGGCACAGATACGCAGTATTTT | CASREARGTDTQYF
TRBJ2-1 | TRBD2 | . | TRBV12-3/TRBV12-4 | TGTGCCAGCAGCCGACTAGCGGGAGGGTACAATGAGCAGTTCTTC | CASSRLAGGYNEQFF
TRBJ2-1 | . | few | TRBV6-5 | TGTGCCAGCAGTACACCTTTAAGCTACAATGAGCAGTTCTTC | CASSTPLSYNEQFF
TRBJ2-2 | TRBD2 | many | TRBV20-1 | TGCAGTGCTAGAGCAAGCGGGAGGAACACCGGGGAGCTGTTTTTT | CSARASGRNTGELFF
TRBJ1-1 | . | few | TRBV7-2 | TGTGCCAGCAGCTTATGGATGATGAACACTGAAGCTTTCTTT | CASSLWMMNTEAFF
TRBJ2-3 | . | many | TRBV7-9 | TGTGCCAGCAGCTCCCCGTTGGGGGGCCCCACAGATACGCAGTATTTT | CASSSPLGGPTDTQYF
TRBJ1-5 | TRBD1 | many | TRBV19 | TGTGCCAGTAGTCCCGGGACAGGGGCCCAGCCCCAGCATTTT | CASSPGTGAQPQHF
TRBJ1-2 | TRBD1 | many | TRBV7-9 | TGTGCCAGCAGCATCGGAGTGACAGGGGCCAACTATGGCTACACCTTC | CASSIGVTGANYGYTF
TRBJ1-5 | . | many | TRBV20-1 | TGCAGTGCTAGAGATGGTCGGCAGGGCAATCAGCCCCAGCATTTT | CSARDGRQGNQPQHF
TRBJ1-5 | . | . | TRBV19 | TGTGCCAGTAGTATAGCGGCGGTTCGTAGCAATCAGCCCCAGCATTTT | CASSIAAVRSNQPQHF
TRBJ2-5 | . | few | TRBV9 | TGTGCCAGCAGCCCTGACCCAGTCCGAGAGACCCAGTACTTC | CASSPDPVRETQYF
TRBJ2-5 | TRBD1 | few | TRBV7-9 | TGTGCCAGCACCCCTGGACAGGTCATGGAGACCCAGTACTTC | CASTPGQVMETQYF
TRBJ1-1 | TRBD1 | many | TRBV7-6 | TGTGCCAGCAGCTTAGAACCGGGGACAGGGACTGAAGCTTTCTTT | CASSLEPGTGTEAFF
TRBJ2-1 | TRBD1 | many | TRBV15 | TGTGCCACCCTCGGACAGGACCTTGGGAATGAGCAGTTCTTC | CATLGQDLGNEQFF
TRBJ2-2 | . | many | TRBV7-6 | TGTGCCAGCAGCTTAAAAAGTCACGGGGAGCTGTTTTTT | CASSLKSHGELFF
TRBJ2-1 | TRBD2 | many | TRBV9 | TGTGCCAGCAGCGACGGAGCGGGAGCGGTTGAGCAGTTCTTC | CASSDGAGAVEQFF
TRBJ1-1 | . | many | TRBV27 | TGTGCCAGCAGTCCAGGGGACGGCATGAACACTGAAGCTTTCTTT | CASSPGDGMNTEAFF
TRBJ2-7 | TRBD2 | many | TRBV15 | TGTGCCACCTCCGGGACTAGCGGGTTTGGGGAGCAGTACTTC | CATSGTSGFGEQYF
TRBJ2-2 | . | few | TRBV24-1 | TGTGCCACCAGTGATTTAGGGGCGTCGAACACCGGGGAGCTGTTTTTT | CATSDLGASNTGELFF
TRBJ2-7 | TRBD2 | few | TRBV9 | TGTGCCAGCAGCGTAGGGGCTAGCGGGGGCTACGAGCAGTACTTC | CASSVGASGGYEQYF
TRBJ2-5 | . | many | TRBV18 | TGTGCCAGCTCACCACCGGGACATGGGACAGAGACCCAGTACTTC | CASSPPGHGTETQYF
TRBJ2-7 | TRBD2 | few | TRBV7-2 | TGTGCCAGCAGCCCCGGACTAGCGGGAAATGGCGAGCAGTACTTC | CASSPGLAGNGEQYF
TRBJ2-7 | . | few | TRBV28 | TGTGCCAGCAGTCCTACCGGGACAAAATCCTCCGAGCAGTACTTC | CASSPTGTKSSEQYF
TRBJ2-1 | . | many | TRBV27 | TGTGCCAGCAGTTTCCTTGGTGAGCAGTTCTTC | CASSFLGEQFF